This T cell receptor beta chain appears in the sequencing data of a study of T cell responses to AZD1222 COVID-19 vaccine. Germline V gives CDR1 SGHTA, CDR2 FQGNSA. The CDR3 consists of 12 residues. V was shortened by 2 bases and J by 10 bases, with 9 bases between the two germline ends. Sequencing used immunoSEQ multiplex PCR; TCRdb keeps in-frame clones, though not all of them. The sample shows approximately 220,000 clones, 90% to 95% of them seen only once. The rearrangement joins TRBV7-2 to TRBJ1-3; the D gene is possibly TRBD1 (6 bases). Sequenced material: peripheral blood, taken on day 0 of MenACWY control vaccination. The source of this sequence is an adult in good health. For the CDR3, the DNA is TGTGCCAGCAGCTTAACAGGGCTTACCATATATTTT. Translated: CASSLTGLTIYF.